The T cell receptor (beta chain) under discussion was sequenced for a study of blood T cell repertoires in COVID-19. Looking at the study overall: Samples came from the United States, Italy and Spain, spanning acute and convalescent COVID-19.

Trimming removed 4 bases from V and 3 bases from J, with 13 bases in between. This CDR3 region has 14 residues. Germline-derived CDR1 and CDR2 are SGHKS and YYEKEE (reference sequence). TCRdb keeps only in-frame clones here, not all; method: immunoSEQ multiplex PCR. The sample consists of about 83,000 clones, 86% of them appearing once. The sequence was obtained from a man in his forties or fifties with active COVID-19. Source material: peripheral blood. The rearrangement links TRBV5-5 to TRBJ1-1, with D possibly being TRBD1 (5 bases). The CDR3 reads CASSLRVLDTEAFF. CDR3 nucleotides: TGTGCCAGCAGCCTCAGGGTTTTGGACACTGAAGCTTTCTTT.